A selection of T cell receptor beta chains follows, all from one sample in a study of shared T cell receptors in the human thymus. Assay used: immunoSEQ multiplex PCR; TCRdb lists only in-frame clones, some missing. The sample has over 65,000 clones, about 96% seen once. Sequenced sample: thymocytes. All receptors derive from a human donor. Both conserved end residues are part of each CDR3. D genes are given only for firm matches. Clone size is shown for a subset of rows, as once, few, many or a class of expanded clone.

j_gene,abundance,d_gene,v_gene,CDR3aa,CDR3nt
TRBJ1-1,few,TRBD1,TRBV19,CASRTGGALMNTEAFF,TGTGCCAGTAGAACAGGGGGGGCCCTTATGAACACTGAAGCTTTCTTT
TRBJ2-1,-,-,TRBV4-3,CASSQDGRAGNNEQFF,TGCGCCAGCAGCCAAGATGGCAGGGCGGGGAACAATGAGCAGTTCTTC
TRBJ1-1,-,-,TRBV11-2,CASSPEGKGTEAFF,TGTGCCAGCAGTCCGGAGGGGAAAGGGACTGAAGCTTTCTTT
TRBJ1-3,-,-,TRBV5-1,CASSLGGLTRSGNTIYF,TGCGCCAGCAGCTTGGGGGGACTGACACGTTCTGGAAACACCATATATTTT
TRBJ2-7,-,-,TRBV9,CASSVASRPNIEVNEQYF,TGTGCCAGCAGCGTAGCTTCAAGACCTAACATTGAGGTTAACGAGCAGTACTTC
TRBJ2-5,-,TRBD2,TRBV4-1,CASSQGLALETQYF,TGCGCCAGCAGCCAAGGACTAGCGTTGGAGACCCAGTACTTC
TRBJ1-2,-,-,TRBV10-3,CAISELYPNPYGYTF,TGTGCCATCAGTGAGCTTTACCCGAACCCCTATGGCTACACCTTC
TRBJ2-5,-,-,TRBV28,CASSLARQETQYF,TGTGCCAGCAGTTTAGCCCGACAAGAGACCCAGTACTTC
TRBJ2-7,-,-,TRBV2,CASSEKQGRIPTRYEQYF,TGTGCCAGCAGTGAAAAACAGGGAAGAATCCCGACCCGCTACGAGCAGTACTTC
TRBJ2-1,-,TRBD2,TRBV9,CASSLGTSGAHYNEQFF,TGTGCCAGCAGCCTAGGGACTAGCGGGGCCCACTACAATGAGCAGTTCTTC
TRBJ2-1,-,-,TRBV27,CASSSTTMGNEQFF,TGTGCCAGCAGTTCCACCACTATGGGCAATGAGCAGTTCTTC
TRBJ2-7,-,TRBD2,TRBV4-2,CASSQDNDPAGVRDEQYF,TGTGCCAGCAGCCAAGATAATGATCCAGCGGGGGTTCGCGACGAGCAGTACTTC
TRBJ2-6,once,TRBD2,TRBV4-1,CASSQGTSGGSSSGANVLTF,TGCGCCAGCAGCCAAGGAACTAGCGGGGGGTCCAGCTCTGGGGCCAACGTCCTGACTTTC
TRBJ2-1,-,TRBD1,TRBV5-4,CASKLKPQGADEQFF,TGTGCCAGCAAACTGAAACCACAGGGGGCCGATGAGCAGTTCTTC
TRBJ2-7,-,-,TRBV7-2,CASSLELQGFWSYEQYF,TGTGCCAGCAGCTTAGAATTGCAGGGGTTTTGGTCCTACGAGCAGTACTTC
TRBJ1-2,-,TRBD1,TRBV5-4,CASSWRYRGLYHYGYTF,TGTGCCAGCAGCTGGCGCTACAGGGGCCTCTACCACTATGGCTACACCTTC
TRBJ2-3,-,TRBD2,TRBV7-3,CASSLNRAGGTDTQYF,TGTGCCAGCAGCTTAAACAGGGCGGGGGGGACAGATACGCAGTATTTT
TRBJ1-1,-,-,TRBV10-3,CAISVRQDNTEAFF,TGTGCCATCAGTGTAAGACAGGACAACACTGAAGCTTTCTTT
TRBJ2-1,-,-,TRBV29-1,CSVEVTTRNEQFF,TGCAGCGTTGAGGTAACAACCCGGAATGAGCAGTTCTTC
TRBJ1-1,once,TRBD1,TRBV11-1,CASSTPGQGYTEAFF,TGTGCCAGCAGCACCCCGGGACAGGGCTACACTGAAGCTTTCTTT
TRBJ1-6,-,TRBD1,TRBV30,CAWSVRWRGHSSYNSPLHF,TGTGCCTGGAGTGTCAGGTGGAGGGGGCACAGCTCCTATAATTCACCCCTCCACTTT
TRBJ2-1,-,-,TRBV5-1,CASSLPTNRGYNEQFF,TGCGCCAGCAGCTTGCCGACTAATAGGGGGTACAATGAGCAGTTCTTC
TRBJ2-3,-,TRBD2,TRBV30,CVSPPGLAGGPGTDTQYF,TGTGTGTCCCCCCCGGGACTAGCGGGGGGGCCAGGCACAGATACGCAGTATTTT
TRBJ2-7,-,TRBD1,TRBV28,CASSRDRGRSRYEQYF,TGTGCCAGCAGTCGGGACAGGGGGCGCAGCCGCTACGAGCAGTACTTC
TRBJ1-4,-,TRBD1,TRBV27,CASTLGQATNEKLFF,TGTGCCAGCACCCTCGGACAGGCAACTAATGAAAAACTGTTTTTT
TRBJ2-2,-,TRBD2,TRBV30,CAWSRSGLADPILSGELFF,TGTGCCTGGAGTCGCTCCGGGCTAGCGGACCCTATATTGTCCGGGGAGCTGTTTTTT
TRBJ2-3,-,-,TRBV4-1,CASSPFTGFLITDTQYF,TGCGCCAGCAGTCCATTTACAGGGTTCCTGATCACAGATACGCAGTATTTT
TRBJ1-2,-,-,TRBV14,CASSPLGPSLGYTF,TGTGCCAGCAGCCCACTAGGACCCTCCCTGGGCTACACCTTC
TRBJ2-7,-,-,TRBV6-4,CASSDPPLGESSYEQYF,TGTGCCAGCAGTGACCCCCCCCTCGGGGAAAGTTCCTACGAGCAGTACTTC
TRBJ2-4,-,-,TRBV27,CASSYRQALAKNIQYF,TGTGCCAGCAGCTACCGACAGGCCCTAGCCAAAAACATTCAGTACTTC
TRBJ1-6,-,-,TRBV30,CAWTTGGAFSSYNSPLHF,TGTGCCTGGACAACCGGTGGGGCATTCAGCTCCTATAATTCACCCCTCCACTTT
TRBJ2-7,-,-,TRBV11-3,CASSVHYEQYF,TGTGCCAGCAGCGTCCACTACGAGCAGTACTTC
TRBJ2-2,-,-,TRBV6-5,CASSYEGSGELFF,TGTGCCAGCAGTTACGAGGGGTCCGGGGAGCTGTTTTTT
TRBJ2-1,-,-,TRBV11-2,CASSLGGGEQFF,TGTGCCAGCAGCTTAGGAGGAGGTGAGCAGTTCTTC
TRBJ2-1,-,TRBD1,TRBV19,CASSLQGPMSNEQFF,TGTGCCAGTAGTTTACAGGGGCCGATGAGCAATGAGCAGTTCTTC
TRBJ2-7,-,TRBD1,TRBV9,CASSDGQGYEQYF,TGTGCCAGCAGCGATGGACAGGGCTACGAGCAGTACTTC
TRBJ2-1,-,TRBD2,TRBV11-2,CASSLSPSRTSGEGNEQFF,TGTGCCAGCAGCTTAAGCCCTTCGCGGACTAGCGGGGAGGGTAATGAGCAGTTCTTC
TRBJ1-6,-,-,TRBV7-2,CASSLSVGGEGNSPLHF,TGTGCCAGCAGCTTATCTGTGGGGGGGGAGGGTAATTCACCCCTCCACTTT
TRBJ1-6,-,-,TRBV6-6,CASSYGDGEGSPLHF,TGTGCCAGCAGTTACGGGGACGGGGAGGGTTCACCCCTCCACTTT
TRBJ2-7,once,-,TRBV28,CASSRPYVRRFPNYEQYF,TGTGCCAGCAGTCGGCCCTATGTCCGGAGATTCCCAAACTACGAGCAGTACTTC
TRBJ2-1,-,-,TRBV5-4,CASSSRVGESSDEQFF,TGTGCCAGCAGCTCCAGGGTCGGGGAAAGTTCGGATGAGCAGTTCTTC
TRBJ2-3,-,TRBD2,TRBV4-3,CASSPIGGEYTDTQYF,TGCGCCAGCAGCCCCATCGGGGGGGAATACACAGATACGCAGTATTTT
TRBJ2-3,-,-,TRBV2,CASINGGCTDTQYF,TGTGCCAGCATCAACGGGGGATGCACAGATACGCAGTATTTT
TRBJ2-5,-,-,TRBV5-1,CASSSSAGEETQYF,TGCGCCAGCAGCTCCTCCGCAGGGGAAGAGACCCAGTACTTC
TRBJ1-1,-,-,TRBV28,CASSPSGIVNTEAFF,TGTGCCAGCAGCCCATCGGGGATTGTGAACACTGAAGCTTTCTTT
TRBJ2-5,-,-,TRBV15,CATSRVAGRIKETQYF,TGTGCCACCAGCAGAGTCGCGGGACGTATCAAAGAGACCCAGTACTTC
TRBJ2-3,-,-,TRBV7-3,CASSPRPPDTDTQYF,TGTGCCAGCAGCCCCCGCCCCCCGGACACAGATACGCAGTATTTT
TRBJ1-5,-,-,TRBV28,CASSRTTRLNQPQHF,TGTGCCAGCAGCCGGACAACCCGTCTCAATCAGCCCCAGCATTTT
TRBJ2-3,-,-,TRBV5-5,CASSLEGAGGTDTQYF,TGTGCCAGCAGCTTGGAAGGGGCAGGGGGGACAGATACGCAGTATTTT
TRBJ1-2,-,TRBD1,TRBV2,CARGQGSYGYTF,TGTGCCAGGGGACAGGGGAGCTATGGCTACACCTTC
TRBJ2-1,-,TRBD1,TRBV7-2,CASSLAASGGRNNEQFF,TGTGCCAGCAGCTTAGCGGCATCAGGGGGCAGGAACAATGAGCAGTTCTTC